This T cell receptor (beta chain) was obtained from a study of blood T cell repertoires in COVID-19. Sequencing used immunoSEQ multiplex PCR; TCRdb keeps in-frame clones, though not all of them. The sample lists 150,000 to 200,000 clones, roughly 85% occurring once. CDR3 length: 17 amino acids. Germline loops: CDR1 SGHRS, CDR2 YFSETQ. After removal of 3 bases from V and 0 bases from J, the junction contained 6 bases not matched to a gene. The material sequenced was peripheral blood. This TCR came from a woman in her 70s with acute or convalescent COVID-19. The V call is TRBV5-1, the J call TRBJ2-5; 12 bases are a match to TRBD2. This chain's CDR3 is CASSWPRTSGDQETQYF. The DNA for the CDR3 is TGCGCCAGCAGCTGGCCACGGACTAGCGGGGACCAAGAGACCCAGTACTTC.